This entry is about one T cell receptor (beta chain). Possible read error: a much larger clone is one base away. There were no patients who had received any treatment before thyroid surgery. The entry originates in a study of metastatic and nonmetastatic thyroid tumors. Study-wide background: Repertoire data that came from the blood and tumor or nodule tissue of malignant and benign thyroid patients were compared.

V was cut by 4 bases and J by 7 bases, with 23 bases left in between. CDR3 length: 15 amino acids. Per the germline V gene, CDR1 is SQVTM and CDR2 is ANQGSEA. In the original workflow: Construction of a distant-metastasis classifier for papillary thyroid cancer relied on CDR3 differences across clinicopathological groups. TCRdb re-called the PCR reads with MiXCR. V and J calls and clone size were set by TCRdb, not the authors. The table records 35,000 to 45,000 clones, around 10% of them present only once. Sequenced sample: blood. The source is a male donor with papillary thyroid cancer or a benign thyroid nodule (not recorded which). Some clones in this sample may be carry-over from other donors' samples. The genes are TRBV29-1 and TRBJ2-7; TRBD2 is a possible D gene (7 bases). CDR3 in DNA: TGCAGCGTTGCACCCCTGGGAGGGGGACTGCGGGAGCAGTACTTC. As protein: CSVAPLGGGLREQYF.